What follows is one TCR beta chain and its context. The target antigen is unknown. PCR was performed using 60 Vbeta and 13 Jbeta primers. Data came from immunoSEQ multiplex PCR; TCRdb stores just in-frame clones and leaves some out. The sample has just over 150,000 clones, about 85% seen once. These data come from a study of cytomegalovirus exposure and HLA in healthy donors. Study results and caveats: Per a later analysis, HLA-associated TCR beta chains showed more clonal expansion than other, equally common TCR beta chains. Sequencing artifact likely explains a cluster of highly shared sequence variants.

Germline CDR1 and CDR2: KGHSH and LQKENI. The ends lost 3 bases at V and 4 bases at J; junction bases unmatched: 8. The CDR3 consists of 15 residues. These donors, healthy bone marrow donors, were studied. Input material: PBMCs. This TCR was recovered from a male donor in good health and CMV-seropositive. V is TRBV18 and J is TRBJ2-5; 7 bases are a match to TRBD1. CDR3 nucleotide sequence: TGTGCCAGCTCACCCCCGTCCCGGGACAGAGAGACCCAGTACTTC. Translation: CASSPPSRDRETQYF.